The entry below gives a single T cell receptor beta chain sequence along with its context. What it binds is not known. The germline V gene encodes CDR1 LNHDA and CDR2 SQIVND (reference sequence). Deletions cut 9 bases from V and 3 bases from J, with 17 bases between. The CDR3 spans 14 residues. The data are from a study of OX40 agonist ivuxolimab in advanced cancers. Study summary: Dose-escalation subjects each had hepatocellular carcinoma, melanoma, renal cell or head and neck cancer. Patients with prior anti-PD-1, anti-PD-L1 or anti-CTLA-4 therapy were eligible; about 41% had some. Study conclusions and caveats: Averaged across samples, CD8+ T cells carried more expanded clones than CD4+ did.

TCRdb's table, derived via immunoSEQ multiplex PCR, lists solely in-frame clones and lacks some. The profile covers 35,000 to 55,000 clones, with 80% appearing a single time and roughly a tenth taken by the ten largest. V gene TRBV19 combines with J gene TRBJ2-5, with a tentative D call TRBD1 (5 bases). This TCR was sampled from an adult with an advanced solid tumor such as melanoma, head and neck, liver or kidney cancer. The input for sequencing was CD4+ or CD8+ T cells sorted from blood, taken in a trial of the OX40 agonist ivuxolimab. The CDR3 protein is CASSQLQGKETQYF. The DNA for the CDR3 is TGTGCCAGCAGTCAGCTGCAGGGCAAAGAGACCCAGTACTTC.